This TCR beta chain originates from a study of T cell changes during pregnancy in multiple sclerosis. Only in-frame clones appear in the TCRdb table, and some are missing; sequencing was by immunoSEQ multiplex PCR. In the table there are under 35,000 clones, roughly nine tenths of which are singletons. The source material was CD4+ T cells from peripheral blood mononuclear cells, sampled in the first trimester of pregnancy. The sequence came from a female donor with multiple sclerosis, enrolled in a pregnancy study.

CDR3 coding DNA: TGTGCCATCAGTGGCCCCGGGCAGGGCTCCTACGAGCAGTACTTC. As protein: CAISGPGQGSYEQYF. V and J are TRBV10-3 and TRBJ2-7; possible D gene TRBD1, 5 bases. The CDR3 loop spans 15 amino acids. CDR1 is ENHRY and CDR2 is SYGVKD in the germline V gene. The V end lost 4 bases, the J end lost 0 bases, and 13 bases lay between the germline ends.